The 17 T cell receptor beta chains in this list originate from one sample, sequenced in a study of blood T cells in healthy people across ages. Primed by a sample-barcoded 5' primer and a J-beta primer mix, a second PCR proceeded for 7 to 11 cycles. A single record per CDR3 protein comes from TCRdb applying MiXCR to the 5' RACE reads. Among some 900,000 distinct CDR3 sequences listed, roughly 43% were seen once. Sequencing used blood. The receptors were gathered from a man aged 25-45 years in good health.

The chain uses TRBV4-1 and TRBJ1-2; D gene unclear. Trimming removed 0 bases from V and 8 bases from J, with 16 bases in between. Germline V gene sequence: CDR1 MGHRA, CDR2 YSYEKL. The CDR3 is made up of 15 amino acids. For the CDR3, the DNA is TGCGCCAGCAGCCAAGATTCAATGGTGTCAGGCGGCTACACCTTC. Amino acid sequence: CASSQDSMVSGGYTF.

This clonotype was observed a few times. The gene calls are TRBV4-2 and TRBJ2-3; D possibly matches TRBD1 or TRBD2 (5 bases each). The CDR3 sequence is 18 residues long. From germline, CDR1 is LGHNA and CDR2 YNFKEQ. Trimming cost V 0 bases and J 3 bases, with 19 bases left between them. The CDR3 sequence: CASSQDHGAGMETDTQYF. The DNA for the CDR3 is TGTGCCAGCAGCCAAGACCACGGGGCAGGGATGGAGACAGATACGCAGTATTTT.

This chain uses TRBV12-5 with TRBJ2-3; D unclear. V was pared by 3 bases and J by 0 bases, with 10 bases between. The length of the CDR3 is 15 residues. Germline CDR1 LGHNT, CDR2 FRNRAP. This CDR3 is CASGLGDYSTDTQYF. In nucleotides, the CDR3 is TGTGCTAGTGGTTTAGGAGATTATAGCACAGATACGCAGTATTTT. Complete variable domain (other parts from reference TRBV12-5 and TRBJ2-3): DARVTQTPRHKVTEMGQEVTMRCQPILGHNTVFWYRQTMMQGLELLAYFRNRAPLDDSGMPKDRFSAEMPDATLATLKIQPSEPRDSAVYFCASGLGDYSTDTQYFGPGTRLTVL.

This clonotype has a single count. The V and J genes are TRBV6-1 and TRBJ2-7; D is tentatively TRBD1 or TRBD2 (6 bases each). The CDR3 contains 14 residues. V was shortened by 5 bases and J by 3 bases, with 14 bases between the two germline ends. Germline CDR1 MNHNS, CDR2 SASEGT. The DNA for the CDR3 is TGTGCCAGCAGTAAGGGGGGACTCTACTACGAGCAGTACTTC. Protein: CASSKGGLYYEQYF.

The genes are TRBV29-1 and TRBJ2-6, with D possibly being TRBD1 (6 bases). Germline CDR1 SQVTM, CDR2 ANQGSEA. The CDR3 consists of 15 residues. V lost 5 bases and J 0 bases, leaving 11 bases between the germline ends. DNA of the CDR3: TGCAGCGTTCAGGTGACAGGCTCTGGGGCCAACGTCCTGACTTTC. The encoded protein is CSVQVTGSGANVLTF.

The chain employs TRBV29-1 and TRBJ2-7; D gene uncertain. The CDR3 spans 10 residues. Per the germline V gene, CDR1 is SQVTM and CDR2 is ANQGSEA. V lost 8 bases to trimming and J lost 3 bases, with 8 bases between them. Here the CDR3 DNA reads TGCAGCCCTGCATACTACGAGCAGTACTTC. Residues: CSPAYYEQYF.

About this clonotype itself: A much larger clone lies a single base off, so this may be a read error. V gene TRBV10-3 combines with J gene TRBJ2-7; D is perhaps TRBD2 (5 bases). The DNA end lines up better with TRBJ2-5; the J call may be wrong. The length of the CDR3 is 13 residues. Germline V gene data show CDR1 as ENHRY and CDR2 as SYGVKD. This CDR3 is CAVSEGEGETQYF. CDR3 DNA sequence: TGTGCCGTCAGTGAGGGCGAGGGAGAGACCCAGTACTTC.

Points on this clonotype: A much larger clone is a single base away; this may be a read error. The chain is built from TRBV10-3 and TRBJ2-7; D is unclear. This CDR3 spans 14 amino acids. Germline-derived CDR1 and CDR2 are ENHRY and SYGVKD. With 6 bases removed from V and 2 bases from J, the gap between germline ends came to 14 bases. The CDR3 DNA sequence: TGTGCCATCAGGGACGAGCCAGCAGCCTACGAGCAGTACTTC. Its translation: CAIRDEPAAYEQYF.

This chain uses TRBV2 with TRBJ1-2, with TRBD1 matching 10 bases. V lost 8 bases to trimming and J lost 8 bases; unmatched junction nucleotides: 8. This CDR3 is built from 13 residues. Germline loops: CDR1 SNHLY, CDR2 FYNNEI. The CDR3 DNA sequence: TGTGCCAGCGACCAGACAGGGGGCTGGGGCTACACCTTC. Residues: CASDQTGGWGYTF.

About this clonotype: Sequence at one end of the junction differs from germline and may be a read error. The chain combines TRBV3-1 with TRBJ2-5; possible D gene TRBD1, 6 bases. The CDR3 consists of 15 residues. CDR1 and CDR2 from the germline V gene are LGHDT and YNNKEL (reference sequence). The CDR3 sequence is CAGSQEGVLQETQYF. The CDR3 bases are TGTGCCGGCAGCCAAGAGGGGGTCCTCCAAGAGACCCAGTACTTC.

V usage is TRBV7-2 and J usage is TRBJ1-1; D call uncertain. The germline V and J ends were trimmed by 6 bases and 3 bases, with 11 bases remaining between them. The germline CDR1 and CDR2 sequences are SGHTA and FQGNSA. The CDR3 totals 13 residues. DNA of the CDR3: TGTGCCAGCAGAAAAACAGAGGACACTGAAGCTTTCTTT. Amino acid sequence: CASRKTEDTEAFF.

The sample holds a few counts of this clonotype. For the CDR3, the DNA is TGTGCCTGGAGTGTGACAGGGAGGGGTGAGCAGTTCTTC. Translated, it gives CAWSVTGRGEQFF. The V call is TRBV30, the J call TRBJ2-1; D tentatively reads TRBD1 or TRBD2 (7 bases each). V was pared by 0 bases and J by 9 bases, with 12 bases between. Germline CDR1 GTSNPN, CDR2 SVGIG (reference sequence). The CDR3 consists of 13 residues.

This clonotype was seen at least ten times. The CDR3 sequence: CSVKASGNTGELFF. CDR3 bases: TGCAGCGTTAAAGCATCCGGGAACACCGGGGAGCTGTTTTTT. The rearrangement joins TRBV29-1 to TRBJ2-2; no clear D. The CDR3 is made up of 14 amino acids. V was pared by 5 bases and J by 1 base, with 11 bases between. Germline values: CDR1 SQVTM, CDR2 ANQGSEA.

The CDR3 bases are TGCGCCAGCTCGACCGGGACCAACACAGATACGCAGTATTTT. As protein: CASSTGTNTDTQYF. The rearrangement joins TRBV5-1 to TRBJ2-3; D assignment may be TRBD1 or TRBD2 (5 bases each). The CDR3 loop spans 14 amino acids. Germline assignment: CDR1 SGHRS and CDR2 YFSETQ. The ends were cut back, 7 bases at V and 2 bases at J, with 14 bases in the middle.

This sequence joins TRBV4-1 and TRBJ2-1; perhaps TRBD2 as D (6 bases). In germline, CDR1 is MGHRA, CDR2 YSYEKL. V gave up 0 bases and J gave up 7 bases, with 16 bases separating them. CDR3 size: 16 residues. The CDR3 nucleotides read TGCGCCAGCAGCCAAGAAATCCAAAGGAGGGAGAATGAGCAGTTCTTC. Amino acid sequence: CASSQEIQRRENEQFF.

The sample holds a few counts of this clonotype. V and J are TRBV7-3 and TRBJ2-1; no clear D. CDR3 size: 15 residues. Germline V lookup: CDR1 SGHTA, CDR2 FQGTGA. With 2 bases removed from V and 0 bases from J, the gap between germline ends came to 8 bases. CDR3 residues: CASSLEENSYNEQFF. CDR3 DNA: TGTGCCAGCAGCTTAGAGGAAAACTCCTACAATGAGCAGTTCTTC.

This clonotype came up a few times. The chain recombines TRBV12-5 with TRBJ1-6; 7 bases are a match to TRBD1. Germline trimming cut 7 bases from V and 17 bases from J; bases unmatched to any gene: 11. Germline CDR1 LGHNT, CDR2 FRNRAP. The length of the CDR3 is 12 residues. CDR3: CASDSIGTDVHF. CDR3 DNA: TGTGCTAGTGACTCGATAGGGACAGACGTCCACTTT.